The rows below give T cell receptor beta chains drawn from one sample of a study of cytomegalovirus exposure and HLA in healthy donors. The assay was immunoSEQ multiplex PCR, and TCRdb's table has in-frame clones only and misses some. The sample consists of 210,000 or so clones, around 80% of them appearing once. Sequencing was carried out using PBMCs. The origin of the receptors is a boy between 10 and 17 years old in good health and CMV-seronegative. Both conserved end residues are part of each CDR3. A D gene is named only where the DNA matches it firmly. Only part of the rows carry a size: once, few, many, or a class if the clone is expanded.

clone_size	d_call	v_call	j_call	cdr3_nt	cdr3_aa
NA	TRBD1	TRBV5-5	TRBJ1-1	TGTGCCAGCAGCGGACAGGGGAACACTGAAGCTTTCTTT	CASSGQGNTEAFF
NA	TRBD2	TRBV11-2	TRBJ2-7	TGTGCCAGCAGCTACGGGACTAGTAGACTCTACGAGCAGTACTTC	CASSYGTSRLYEQYF
NA	NA	TRBV5-6	TRBJ2-7	TGTGCCAGCAGCTTGGGGGTTGCGGCAAGCTCCTACGAGCAGTACTTC	CASSLGVAASSYEQYF
NA	NA	TRBV5-6	TRBJ1-2	TGTGCCAGCAGCTTATGGCGGCTTAACTATGGCTACACCTTC	CASSLWRLNYGYTF
once	TRBD1	TRBV5-1	TRBJ2-7	TGCGCCAGCAGCTTCTCCGGGACAGGGGGTAACGAGCAGTACTTC	CASSFSGTGGNEQYF
NA	TRBD2	TRBV18	TRBJ2-3	TGTGCCAGCTCACCAAACGCGGGAGGCACAGATACGCAGTATTTT	CASSPNAGGTDTQYF
NA	TRBD1	TRBV30	TRBJ1-1	TGTGCCTGGATCCGATTACAGGGGGGGGTCCCTGAAGCTTTCTTT	CAWIRLQGGVPEAFF
NA	NA	TRBV30	TRBJ2-7	TGTGCCTGGAGTGTCCAACAGAGCTACGAGCAGTACTTC	CAWSVQQSYEQYF
NA	NA	TRBV11-2	TRBJ1-6	TGTGCCAGCAGCTTAGACAGGGTTAGCTCACCCCTCCACTTT	CASSLDRVSSPLHF
NA	TRBD1	TRBV10-1	TRBJ1-4	TGCGCCAGCAGTGAGTCGATCGAAGTGACAGGGGAGGGAACTAATGAAAAACTGTTTTTT	CASSESIEVTGEGTNEKLFF
NA	TRBD1	TRBV29-1	TRBJ2-7	TGCAGCGTTGCGACAGGGGTTGGGAACGAGCAGTACTTC	CSVATGVGNEQYF
NA	TRBD1	TRBV6-5	TRBJ1-1	TGTGCCAGCAGTCAAAGGGACAGGGGTTTAGCTTTCTTT	CASSQRDRGLAFF
NA	TRBD2	TRBV27	TRBJ2-1	TGTGCCAGCACTTCACGACTAGCGGGAGGGCAAAATGAGCAGTTCTTC	CASTSRLAGGQNEQFF
NA	TRBD1	TRBV7-9	TRBJ1-2	TGTGCCAGCAGCTTTGGGACAGCCATTTATTATGGCTACACCTTC	CASSFGTAIYYGYTF
NA	NA	TRBV6-5	TRBJ1-2	TGTGCCAGCAGCTATGACTCAAGACAGTATGGCTACACCTTC	CASSYDSRQYGYTF
NA	TRBD2	TRBV19	TRBJ2-1	TGTGCCAGCAATAGCGGGGGGCCTAGGCGTGAGCAGTTCTTC	CASNSGGPRREQFF
NA	TRBD2	TRBV7-8	TRBJ2-3	TGTGCCAGCAGCGCCGGACTAGGTTCTAGCACAGATACGCAGTATTTT	CASSAGLGSSTDTQYF
NA	NA	TRBV11-2	TRBJ1-4	TGTGCCAGCAGCTTTGGCCAGGGGTTCGAACTGTTTTTT	CASSFGQGFELFF
NA	TRBD1	TRBV5-1	TRBJ1-1	TGCGCCAGCAGCTTCACAGGGGGCACTGAAGCTTTCTTT	CASSFTGGTEAFF
NA	NA	TRBV19	TRBJ1-1	TGTGCCAGTAGTCAGGGGTCGAGTGAAGCTTTCTTT	CASSQGSSEAFF
NA	NA	TRBV19	TRBJ1-3	TGTGCCAGTTCAAGAGTAAACACCATATATTTT	CASSRVNTIYF
NA	NA	TRBV27	TRBJ2-1	TGTGCCAGCAGTTTAGGGCTACCCAAATACAATGAGCAGTTCTTC	CASSLGLPKYNEQFF
NA	TRBD1	TRBV4-1	TRBJ1-1	TGCGCCAGCAGCCAAGCACAGGGGGGGGACACTGAAGCTTTCTTT	CASSQAQGGDTEAFF
NA	TRBD1	TRBV11-3	TRBJ1-1	TGTGCCAGCAGCCCCCGGACAGGGGGTTGGATAGAGAACACTGAAGCTTTCTTT	CASSPRTGGWIENTEAFF
once	NA	TRBV4-1	TRBJ1-2	TGCGCCAGCAGCCAAGATTACAGGAGCTATGGCTACACCTTC	CASSQDYRSYGYTF
NA	TRBD2	TRBV30	TRBJ2-3	TGTGCCTGGTGCCTGGCTAGCGGAGACTCTAGCACAGATACGCAGTATTTT	CAWCLASGDSSTDTQYF
NA	NA	TRBV30	TRBJ1-2	TGTGCCTGGGGGGACACCAACTATGTCTACACCTTC	CAWGDTNYVYTF
NA	TRBD1	TRBV9	TRBJ1-1	TGTGCCAGCAGCATGGGGGACAGGAACACTGAAGCTTTCTTT	CASSMGDRNTEAFF
NA	NA	TRBV4-2	TRBJ2-7	TGTGCCAGCAGCCAAGACAGGAAGACCTACGAGCAGTACTTC	CASSQDRKTYEQYF
NA	NA	TRBV4-2	TRBJ2-3	TGTGCCAGCAGCCAAGAAATGAGTCGAACAGTGACAGATACGCAGTATTTT	CASSQEMSRTVTDTQYF
NA	TRBD1	TRBV29-1	TRBJ2-7	TGCAGCGTTGAAAGTGGACAGGGGGCGCAGGAGCAGTACTTC	CSVESGQGAQEQYF
NA	TRBD1	TRBV5-6	TRBJ1-2	TGTGCCAGCAGCCTGGCAGGGGGCGCAGACGGCTACACCTTC	CASSLAGGADGYTF
NA	NA	TRBV6-5	TRBJ2-5	TGTGCCAGCAGCCTACGGGAAGTAGTGGAGACCCAGTACTTC	CASSLREVVETQYF
NA	TRBD1	TRBV27	TRBJ1-1	TGTGCCAGCAGTACCGGACAGGACACTGAAGCTTTCTTT	CASSTGQDTEAFF
once	NA	TRBV7-2	TRBJ1-5	TGTGCCAGCAGCCCGAGCCTCGGCAGGGCGAGCAATCAGCCCCAGCATTTT	CASSPSLGRASNQPQHF
NA	TRBD2	TRBV6-6	TRBJ2-7	TGTGCCAGCAGTACCCCCCTGAAGCGGGGGGGGTACGAGCAGTACTTC	CASSTPLKRGGYEQYF
NA	TRBD1	TRBV18	TRBJ2-7	TGTGCCAGCTCACGGACGGGACAGAAATCCTATGAGCAGTACTTC	CASSRTGQKSYEQYF
NA	NA	TRBV5-5	TRBJ2-3	TGTGCCAGCAGCCCGGAGGACCCTAGAACCGGGGCGCAGTATTTT	CASSPEDPRTGAQYF
NA	NA	TRBV19	TRBJ2-3	TGTGCCAGTAGTACCGTCGGGACTTCAGATACGCAGTATTTT	CASSTVGTSDTQYF
NA	TRBD2	TRBV29-1	TRBJ2-3	TGCAGCGCCGGACCAGCGGGAGCGGGGGATACGCAGTATTTT	CSAGPAGAGDTQYF
NA	NA	TRBV18	TRBJ2-5	TGTGCCAGCTCACCACGAGGGAGGGACAAGTACACCCAGTACTTC	CASSPRGRDKYTQYF
NA	NA	TRBV11-2	TRBJ2-1	TGTGCCAGCAGCTTAGAGTTATATGAGCAGTTCTTC	CASSLELYEQFF
NA	TRBD1	TRBV6-6	TRBJ1-2	TGTGCCAGCAGGGACACAGGGGACTATGGCTACACCTTC	CASRDTGDYGYTF
NA	NA	TRBV5-4	TRBJ2-7	TGTGCCAGCAGCTTGCTAGGCTACGAGCAGTACTTC	CASSLLGYEQYF
NA	TRBD2	TRBV7-9	TRBJ2-2	TGTGCCAGCAGAAAGACTAGCGGGAGGAACACCGGGGAGCTGTTTTTT	CASRKTSGRNTGELFF
NA	NA	TRBV30	TRBJ1-1	TGTGCCTACGGACTGACAGGGAACACTGAAGCTTTCTTT	CAYGLTGNTEAFF
NA	NA	TRBV4-1	TRBJ1-5	TGCGCCAGCAGCCCTTTCCTAACGTCGACAGGTAACCAGCATTTT	CASSPFLTSTGNQHF
NA	NA	TRBV6-5	TRBJ1-4	TGTGCCAGCAGCTGGGCCCGAGATGAAAAACTGTTTTTT	CASSWARDEKLFF
NA	TRBD2	TRBV11-2	TRBJ2-5	TGTGCCAGCAGCTTAGCAGCGACTAGCGGGAGGGTGTACCAAGAGACCCAGTACTTC	CASSLAATSGRVYQETQYF
once	NA	TRBV4-1	TRBJ2-5	TGCGCCAGCAGGCGGACTTACCAAGAGACCCAGTACTTC	CASRRTYQETQYF
NA	NA	TRBV10-2	TRBJ2-1	TGCGCCAGCAGGGACAGTTCCTACAATGAGCAGTTCTTC	CASRDSSYNEQFF
few	NA	TRBV15	TRBJ2-5	TGTGCCACCAGCAGAGATAGGGGAGGCCAAGAGACCCAGTACTTC	CATSRDRGGQETQYF
NA	NA	TRBV11-3	TRBJ2-5	TGTGCCAGCAGCTTCTTGGGCTGGGAGACCCAGTACTTC	CASSFLGWETQYF
NA	NA	TRBV9	TRBJ1-2	TGTGCCAGCAGCGTATCGCGCCTCTATGGCTACACCTTC	CASSVSRLYGYTF
few	TRBD2	TRBV30	TRBJ2-1	TGTGCCTGGAGCGCCGGGACTAGGGTATTCAATGAGCAGTTCTTC	CAWSAGTRVFNEQFF
NA	TRBD1	TRBV6-1	TRBJ1-1	TGTGCCAGCAGTTCCCCAGGGGGGTGGAACACTGAAGCTTTCTTT	CASSSPGGWNTEAFF
NA	NA	TRBV30	TRBJ1-2	TGTGCCTGGAGTGTTACATACCATGGCTACACCTTC	CAWSVTYHGYTF
NA	NA	TRBV5-1	TRBJ2-7	TGCGCCAGCAGCGGTAGGGACAACTCCTACGAGCAGTACTTC	CASSGRDNSYEQYF
NA	TRBD2	TRBV27	TRBJ2-7	TGTGCCAGCAGTATACTAGCGGGAGACGAGCAGTACTTC	CASSILAGDEQYF